This T cell receptor beta chain was identified in a study of blood T cell repertoires in COVID-19. Study details: The United States, Italy and Spain provided the acute and convalescent COVID-19 samples. Sources were T cells, B-cell-depleted T cells, or PBMCs; the material itself was cDNA or gDNA.

This CDR3 contains 15 residues. Germline CDR1 and CDR2: SGHVS and FNYEAQ. With 1 base clipped from V and 7 bases from J, the junction kept 10 bases outside the gene matches. Original data processing: For nucleated cells, counts were estimated from reference gene primer amplification. Profiling relied on immunoSEQ multiplex PCR, and the TCRdb table lists in-frame clones only, not all of them. V and J calls and clone size follow that table, whereas D and trimming were derived from the DNA. The sample has under 65,000 clones, more than 80% seen once. Sequencing was done on a sample of peripheral blood. The receptor's source is a man aged 60-69 years with acute or convalescent COVID-19. The chain uses TRBV7-6 and TRBJ2-7; 7 bases map to TRBD1. The CDR3 here is CASSLGGTASLEQYF. The CDR3 coding sequence is TGTGCCAGCAGCTTAGGAGGGACAGCTTCCCTTGAGCAGTACTTC.